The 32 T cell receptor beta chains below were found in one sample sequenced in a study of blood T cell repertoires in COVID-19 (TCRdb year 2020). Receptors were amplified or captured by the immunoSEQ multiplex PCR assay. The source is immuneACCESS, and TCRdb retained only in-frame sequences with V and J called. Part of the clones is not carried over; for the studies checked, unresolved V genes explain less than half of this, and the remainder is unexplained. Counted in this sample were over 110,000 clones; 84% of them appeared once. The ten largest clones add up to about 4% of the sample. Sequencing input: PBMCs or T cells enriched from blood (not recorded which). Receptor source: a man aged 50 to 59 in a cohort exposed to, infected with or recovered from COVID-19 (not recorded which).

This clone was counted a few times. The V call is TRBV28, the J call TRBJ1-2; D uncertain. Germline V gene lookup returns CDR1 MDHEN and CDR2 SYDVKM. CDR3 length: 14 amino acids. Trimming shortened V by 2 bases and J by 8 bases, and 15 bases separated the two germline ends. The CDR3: CASSLGPSMEGYTF. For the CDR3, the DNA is TGTGCCAGCAGTTTAGGGCCCTCGATGGAAGGCTACACCTTC.

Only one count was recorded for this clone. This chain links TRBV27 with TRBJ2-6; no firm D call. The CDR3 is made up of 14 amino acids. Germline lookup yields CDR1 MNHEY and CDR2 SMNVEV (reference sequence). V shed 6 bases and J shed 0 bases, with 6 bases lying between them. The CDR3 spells CASRRGSGANVLTF. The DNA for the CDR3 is TGTGCCAGCAGGCGAGGCTCTGGGGCCAACGTCCTGACTTTC.

This CDR3 reads CAWSPGGRDTGELFF. The CDR3 DNA sequence: TGTGCCTGGAGTCCAGGCGGGAGAGACACCGGGGAGCTGTTTTTT. This chain connects TRBV30 to TRBJ2-2; the match to TRBD2 covers 7 bases. This CDR3 is built from 15 residues. The germline V gene has CDR1 GTSNPN and CDR2 SVGIG (reference sequence). The V segment lost 2 bases and the J segment 3 bases; nucleotides outside the gene matches: 6. The full variable domain, with the rest looked up from reference TRBV30 and TRBJ2-2, is SQTIHQWPATLVQPVGSPLSLECTVEGTSNPNLYWYRQAAGRGLQLLFYSVGIGQISSEVPQNLSASRPQDRQFILSSKKLLLSDSGFYLCAWSPGGRDTGELFFGEGSRLTVL.

The CDR3: CASSTTGRDTEAFF. CDR3 DNA sequence: TGTGCCAGCTCGACGACAGGGCGGGACACTGAAGCTTTCTTT. This rearrangement joins TRBV18 to TRBJ1-1; TRBD1 matches at 7 bases. This CDR3 region has 14 residues. J gave up 3 bases and V 6 bases, and 7 bases lay outside the gene matches. The V gene's germline CDR1 is KGHSH and CDR2 LQKENI. Full variable domain (missing parts from reference TRBV18 and TRBJ1-1): NAGVMQNPRHLVRRRGQEARLRCSPMKGHSHVYWYRQLPEEGLKFMVYLQKENIIDESGMPKERFSAEFPKEGPSILRIQQVVRGDSAAYFCASSTTGRDTEAFFGQGTRLTVV.

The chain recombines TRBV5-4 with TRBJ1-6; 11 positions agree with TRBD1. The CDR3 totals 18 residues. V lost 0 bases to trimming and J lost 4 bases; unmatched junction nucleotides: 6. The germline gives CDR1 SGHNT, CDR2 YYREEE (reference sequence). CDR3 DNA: TGTGCCAGCAGCTTGGGGACAGGGGGCACTACGTATAATTCACCCCTCCACTTT. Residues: CASSLGTGGTTYNSPLHF.

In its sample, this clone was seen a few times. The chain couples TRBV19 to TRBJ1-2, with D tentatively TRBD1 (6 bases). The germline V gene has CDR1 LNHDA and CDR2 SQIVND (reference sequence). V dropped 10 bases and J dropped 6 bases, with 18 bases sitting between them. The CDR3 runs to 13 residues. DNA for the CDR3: TGTGCCACACAGGGCCAGGGGCGCGATGGCTACACCTTC. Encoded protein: CATQGQGRDGYTF.

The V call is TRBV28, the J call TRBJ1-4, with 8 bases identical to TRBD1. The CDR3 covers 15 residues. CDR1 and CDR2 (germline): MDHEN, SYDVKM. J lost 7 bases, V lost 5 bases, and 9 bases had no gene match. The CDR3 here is CASSPQGAGFEKLFF. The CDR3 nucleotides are TGTGCCAGCAGTCCCCAGGGGGCAGGGTTTGAAAAACTGTTTTTT. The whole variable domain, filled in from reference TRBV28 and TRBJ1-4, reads DVKVTQSSRYLVKRTGEKVFLECVQDMDHENMFWYRQDPGLGLRLIYFSYDVKMKEKGDIPEGYSVSREKKERFSLILESASTNQTSMYLCASSPQGAGFEKLFFGSGTQLSVL.

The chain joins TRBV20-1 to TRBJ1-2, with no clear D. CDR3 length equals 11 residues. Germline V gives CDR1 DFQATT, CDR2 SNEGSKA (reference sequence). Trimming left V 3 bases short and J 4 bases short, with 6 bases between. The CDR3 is CSARAVYGYTF. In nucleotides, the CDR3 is TGCAGTGCTAGGGCAGTCTATGGCTACACCTTC.

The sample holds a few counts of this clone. The CDR3 nucleotides read TGTGCCTGGAGTGGAAAGACTAGCGGGAGCCAGTACTTC. It codes for CAWSGKTSGSQYF. The chain links TRBV30 to TRBJ2-7, with 12 bases aligning to TRBD2. Germline-derived CDR1 and CDR2 are GTSNPN and SVGIG (reference sequence). V was pared by 1 base and J by 10 bases, with 5 bases of the junction left unmatched. The CDR3 loop spans 13 amino acids.

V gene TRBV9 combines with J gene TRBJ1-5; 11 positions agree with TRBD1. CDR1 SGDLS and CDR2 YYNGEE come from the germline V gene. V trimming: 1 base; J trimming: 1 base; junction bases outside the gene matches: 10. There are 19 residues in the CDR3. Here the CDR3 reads CASSVHRRTGGASNQPQHF. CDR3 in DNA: TGTGCCAGCAGCGTACACCGGAGGACAGGGGGCGCGAGCAATCAGCCCCAGCATTTT.

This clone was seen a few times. In DNA, the CDR3 is TGTGCCAGCTCTACAGGGGGCGCGGAAGGCTACACCTTC. It translates to CASSTGGAEGYTF. The rearrangement uses TRBV18 and TRBJ1-2; 9 bases align to TRBD1. CDR3 length: 13 residues. Looked up from germline, CDR1 is KGHSH and CDR2 is LQKENI. The J segment lost 8 bases and the V segment lost 6 bases, leaving 7 bases of the junction unmatched.

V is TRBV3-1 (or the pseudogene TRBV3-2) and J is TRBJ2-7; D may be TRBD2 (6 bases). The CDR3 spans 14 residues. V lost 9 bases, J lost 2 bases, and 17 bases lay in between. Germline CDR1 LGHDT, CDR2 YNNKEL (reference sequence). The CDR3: CASTPKGLPYEQYF. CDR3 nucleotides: TGTGCCAGTACTCCAAAGGGACTTCCCTACGAGCAGTACTTC.

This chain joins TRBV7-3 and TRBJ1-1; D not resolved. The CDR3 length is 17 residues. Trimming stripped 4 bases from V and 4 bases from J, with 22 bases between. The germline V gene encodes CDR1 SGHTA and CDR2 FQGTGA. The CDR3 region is CASSSYGAPGVSTEAFF. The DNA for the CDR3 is TGTGCCAGCAGCTCCTACGGTGCTCCCGGAGTGTCCACTGAAGCTTTCTTT.

The CDR3 here is CASSPQVVDTGELFF. CDR3 coding DNA: TGTGCCAGCTCACCCCAGGTAGTCGACACCGGGGAGCTGTTTTTT. The rearrangement links TRBV18 to TRBJ2-2; D ambiguous. Germline CDR1 and CDR2: KGHSH and LQKENI. This CDR3 is 15 amino acids long. Trimming removed 3 bases at V and 3 bases at J, with 11 bases between.

Here the CDR3 DNA reads TGTGCCAGCAGCTTAGCGGCTGACTTCGAAAAACTGTTTTTT. This sequence encodes CASSLAADFEKLFF. V and J are TRBV7-9 and TRBJ1-4; D unclear. Trimming stripped 0 bases from V and 8 bases from J, with 10 bases between. CDR1 is SEHNR, CDR2 FQNEAQ, per germline (reference sequence). This CDR3 spans 14 amino acids. Supplemented by reference TRBV7-9 and TRBJ1-4, the full variable domain reads DTGVSQNPRHKITKRGQNVTFRCDPISEHNRLYWYRQTLGQGPEFLTYFQNEAQLEKSRLLSDRFSAERPKGSFSTLEIQRTEQGDSAMYLCASSLAADFEKLFFGSGTQLSVL.

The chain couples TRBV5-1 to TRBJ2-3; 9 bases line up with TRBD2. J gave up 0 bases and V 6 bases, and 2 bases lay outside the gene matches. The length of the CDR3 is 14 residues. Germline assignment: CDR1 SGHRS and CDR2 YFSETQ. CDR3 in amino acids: CASMRGGSTDTQYF. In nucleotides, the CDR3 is TGCGCCAGCATGCGGGGGGGTAGCACAGATACGCAGTATTTT.

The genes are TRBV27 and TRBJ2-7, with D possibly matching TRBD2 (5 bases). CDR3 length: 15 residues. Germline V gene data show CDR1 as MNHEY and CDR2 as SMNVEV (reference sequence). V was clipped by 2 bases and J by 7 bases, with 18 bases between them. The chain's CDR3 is CASSLMEARAVEQYF. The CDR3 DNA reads TGTGCCAGCAGTTTAATGGAGGCCCGGGCGGTGGAGCAGTACTTC.

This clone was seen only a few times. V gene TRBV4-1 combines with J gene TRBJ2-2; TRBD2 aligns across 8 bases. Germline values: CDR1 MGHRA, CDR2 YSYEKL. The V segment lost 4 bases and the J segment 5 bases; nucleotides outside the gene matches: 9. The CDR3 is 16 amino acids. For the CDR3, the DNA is TGCGCCAGCAGCCCCCTGAGGGAGCGGGAGACCGGGGAGCTGTTTTTT. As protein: CASSPLRERETGELFF.

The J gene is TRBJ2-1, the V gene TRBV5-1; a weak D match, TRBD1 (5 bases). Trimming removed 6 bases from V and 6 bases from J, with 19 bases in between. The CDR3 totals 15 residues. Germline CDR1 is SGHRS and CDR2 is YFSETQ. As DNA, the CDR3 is TGCGCCAGCACCCCGAGTGGGGCTGTAGGCAATGAGCAGTTCTTC. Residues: CASTPSGAVGNEQFF.

CDR3 coding DNA: TGTGCCAGCAGTTTACCCCCTGAGCGAAATACCTACGAGCAGTACTTC. Its protein product is CASSLPPERNTYEQYF. This rearrangement joins TRBV28 to TRBJ2-7; D gene unclear. CDR1 and CDR2 from the germline V gene are MDHEN and SYDVKM. V gave up 2 bases and J gave up 2 bases, with 16 bases separating them. There are 16 residues in the CDR3.

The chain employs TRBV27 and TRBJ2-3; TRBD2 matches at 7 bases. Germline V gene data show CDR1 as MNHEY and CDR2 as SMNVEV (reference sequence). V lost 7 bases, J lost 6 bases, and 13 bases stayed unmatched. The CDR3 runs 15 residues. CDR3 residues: CASIPRGSNSDTQYF. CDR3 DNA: TGTGCCAGCATTCCCCGCGGGAGTAACTCCGATACGCAGTATTTT.

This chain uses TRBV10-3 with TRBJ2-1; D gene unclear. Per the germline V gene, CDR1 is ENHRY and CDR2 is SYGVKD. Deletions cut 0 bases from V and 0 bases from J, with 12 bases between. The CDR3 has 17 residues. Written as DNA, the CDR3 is TGTGCCATCAGTGAGTCGACCGAGAGCGACTCCTACAATGAGCAGTTCTTC. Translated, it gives CAISESTESDSYNEQFF.

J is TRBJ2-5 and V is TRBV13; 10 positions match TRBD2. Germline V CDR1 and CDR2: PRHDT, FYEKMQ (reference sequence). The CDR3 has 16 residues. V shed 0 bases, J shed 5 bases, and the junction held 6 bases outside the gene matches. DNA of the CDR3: TGTGCCAGCAGCTTAGGGCTAGCGGGAGTTTGGGAGACCCAGTACTTC. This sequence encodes CASSLGLAGVWETQYF.

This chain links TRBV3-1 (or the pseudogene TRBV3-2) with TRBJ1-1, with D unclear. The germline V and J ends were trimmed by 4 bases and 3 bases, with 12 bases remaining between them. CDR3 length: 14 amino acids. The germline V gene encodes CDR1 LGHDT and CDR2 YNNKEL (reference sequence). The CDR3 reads CASSPPFGDTEAFF. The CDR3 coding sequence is TGTGCCAGCAGCCCCCCCTTCGGGGACACTGAAGCTTTCTTT.

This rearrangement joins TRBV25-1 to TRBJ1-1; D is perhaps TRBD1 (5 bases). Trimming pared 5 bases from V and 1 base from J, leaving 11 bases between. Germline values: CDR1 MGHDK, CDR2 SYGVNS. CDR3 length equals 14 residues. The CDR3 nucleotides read TGTGCCAGCAGTTATACAGGTCGGAACACTGAAGCTTTCTTT. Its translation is CASSYTGRNTEAFF.

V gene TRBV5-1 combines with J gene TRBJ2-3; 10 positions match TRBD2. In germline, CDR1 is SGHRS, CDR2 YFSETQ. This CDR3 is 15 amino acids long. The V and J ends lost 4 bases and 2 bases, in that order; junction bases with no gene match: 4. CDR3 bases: TGCGCCAGCAGCCGGACTAGCGGCTCCACAGATACGCAGTATTTT. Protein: CASSRTSGSTDTQYF.

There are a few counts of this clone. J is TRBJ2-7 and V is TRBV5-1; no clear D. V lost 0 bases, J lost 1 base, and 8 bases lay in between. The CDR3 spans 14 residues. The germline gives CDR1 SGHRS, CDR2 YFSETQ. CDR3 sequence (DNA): TGCGCCAGCAGCTTGGCCCCCGGGTCCTACGAGCAGTACTTC. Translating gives CASSLAPGSYEQYF.

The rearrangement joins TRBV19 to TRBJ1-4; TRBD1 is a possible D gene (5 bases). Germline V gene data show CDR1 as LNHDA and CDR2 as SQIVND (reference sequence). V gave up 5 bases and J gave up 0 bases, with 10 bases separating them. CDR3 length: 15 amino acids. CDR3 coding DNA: TGTGCCAGTAGTTTCTCGACAGCAACTAATGAAAAACTGTTTTTT. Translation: CASSFSTATNEKLFF.

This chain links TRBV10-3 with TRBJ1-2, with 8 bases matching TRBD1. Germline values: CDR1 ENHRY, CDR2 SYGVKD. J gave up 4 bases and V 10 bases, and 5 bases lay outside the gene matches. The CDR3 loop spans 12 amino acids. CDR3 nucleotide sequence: TGTGCCACCGGACAGGGAGGCTATGGCTACACCTTC. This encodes CATGQGGYGYTF.

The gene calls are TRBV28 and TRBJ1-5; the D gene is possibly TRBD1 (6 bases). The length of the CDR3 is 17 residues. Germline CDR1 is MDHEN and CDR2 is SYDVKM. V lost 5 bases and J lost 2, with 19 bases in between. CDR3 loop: CASSSPGTTGRNQPQHF. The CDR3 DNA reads TGTGCCAGCAGTAGCCCGGGCACGACAGGACGCAATCAGCCCCAGCATTTT.

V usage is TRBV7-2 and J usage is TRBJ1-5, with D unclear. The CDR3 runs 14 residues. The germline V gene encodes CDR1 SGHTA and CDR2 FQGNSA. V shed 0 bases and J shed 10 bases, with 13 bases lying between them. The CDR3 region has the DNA TGTGCCAGCAGCTTAGCGCCGACGGGTCGCCCCCAGCATTTT. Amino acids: CASSLAPTGRPQHF.

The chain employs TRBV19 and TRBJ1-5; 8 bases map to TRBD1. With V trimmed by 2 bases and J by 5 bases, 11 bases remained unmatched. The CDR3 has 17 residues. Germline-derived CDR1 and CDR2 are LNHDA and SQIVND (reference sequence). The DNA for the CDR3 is TGTGCCAGTAGTATAAGTTTCAGGACAGGGAATCATCAGCCCCAGCATTTT. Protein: CASSISFRTGNHQPQHF.